Detailed here is one T cell receptor beta chain. Antigen unknown. This specimen comes from a study of CD8 T cells in Susac syndrome. Study-level results: In TEMRA cells and active patients, CD8+ clonal expansion in Susac reached its peak.

Germline CDR1 SGDLS, CDR2 YYNGEE. This CDR3 is 12 amino acids long. V shed 3 bases and J shed 4 bases, with 7 bases lying between them. Sequencing of TCR beta, carried out with a high-throughput approach, was applied to CD8+ and CD4+ T cells from the blood. Reverse transcription of roughly 0.45 to 1 ug RNA was carried out with random hexamers. TCRdb ran MiXCR on the immunoSEQ multiplex PCR reads and lists one entry per CDR3 protein. The data hold some 140,000 distinct CDR3 sequences, with roughly 94% observed a single time. The J gene is TRBJ1-1, the V gene TRBV9; possibly TRBD1 for D (5 bases). The sequence derives from a human donor with Susac syndrome. Sequencing was performed on CD8+ T cells from PBMCs. As DNA, the CDR3 is TGTGCCAGCAGCGCTAGGGGCACTGAAGCTTTCTTT. Translated: CASSARGTEAFF. Filled out from reference TRBV9 and TRBJ1-1, the complete variable domain reads DSGVTQTPKHLITATGQRVTLRCSPRSGDLSVYWYQQSLDQGLQFLIQYYNGEERAKGNILERFSAQQFPDLHSELNLSSLELGDSALYFCASSARGTEAFFGQGTRLTVV.